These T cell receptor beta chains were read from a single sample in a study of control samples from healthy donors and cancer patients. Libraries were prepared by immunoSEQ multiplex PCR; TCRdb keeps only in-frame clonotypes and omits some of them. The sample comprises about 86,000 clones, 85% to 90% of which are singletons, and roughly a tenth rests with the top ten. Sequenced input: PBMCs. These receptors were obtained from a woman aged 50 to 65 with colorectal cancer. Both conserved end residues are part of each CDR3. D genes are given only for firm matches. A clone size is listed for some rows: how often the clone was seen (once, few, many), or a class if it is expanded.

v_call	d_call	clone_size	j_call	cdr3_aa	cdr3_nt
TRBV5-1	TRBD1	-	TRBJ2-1	CASRNTGANEQFF	TGCGCCAGCCGCAACACAGGGGCCAATGAGCAGTTCTTC
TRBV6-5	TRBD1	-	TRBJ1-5	CASSYRQGAQPQHF	TGTGCCAGCAGTTACAGACAGGGAGCTCAGCCCCAGCATTTT
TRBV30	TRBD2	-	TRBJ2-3	CAWSVTAGGVDTKITDTQYF	TGTGCCTGGAGTGTAACGGCTGGGGGGGTCGACACTAAGATCACAGATACGCAGTATTTT
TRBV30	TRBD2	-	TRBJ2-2	CAWSVYGGGSGELFF	TGTGCCTGGAGTGTTTACGGGGGGGGCTCCGGGGAGCTGTTTTTT
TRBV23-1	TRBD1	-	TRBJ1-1	CAIHEGDRFLNTEAFF	TGCGCCATCCATGAGGGGGACAGATTCTTGAACACTGAAGCTTTCTTT
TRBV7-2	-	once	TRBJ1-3	CASSSEAGMVLYF	TGTGCCAGCAGCTCCGAAGCAGGGATGGTGCTATATTTT
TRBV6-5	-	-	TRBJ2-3	CASSYSILQAEDTQYF	TGTGCCAGCAGTTACTCTATTCTCCAGGCCGAAGATACGCAGTATTTT
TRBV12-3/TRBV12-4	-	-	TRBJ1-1	CASSFGADTEAFF	TGTGCCAGCAGTTTCGGGGCGGACACTGAAGCTTTCTTT
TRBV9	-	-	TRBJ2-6	CASGKISGANVLTF	TGTGCCAGCGGTAAAATATCTGGGGCCAACGTCCTGACTTTC
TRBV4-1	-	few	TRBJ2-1	CASSQGSGSPIYNEQFF	TGCGCCAGCAGCCAAGGAAGCGGCAGTCCAATCTACAATGAGCAGTTCTTC
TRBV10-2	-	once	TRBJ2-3	CASRLLMLLACIADTQYF	TGCGCCAGCAGACTCTTAATGTTGCTAGCGTGTATCGCAGATACGCAGTATTTT
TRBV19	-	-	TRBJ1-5	CASSISQALNQPQHF	TGTGCCAGTAGTATTAGTCAGGCTCTCAATCAGCCCCAGCATTTT
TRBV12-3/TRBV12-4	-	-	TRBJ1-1	CASLRQNTEAFF	TGTGCCAGCCTTCGACAGAACACTGAAGCTTTCTTT
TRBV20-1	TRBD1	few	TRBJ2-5	CSASPPGQGQETQYF	TGCAGTGCTAGTCCTCCGGGACAGGGGCAAGAGACCCAGTACTTC
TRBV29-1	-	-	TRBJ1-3	CSVGQDGNTIYF	TGCAGCGTTGGACAGGACGGAAACACCATATATTTT
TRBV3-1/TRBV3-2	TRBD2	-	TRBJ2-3	CASSFSGARTDTQYF	TGTGCCAGCAGTTTTAGCGGGGCCCGCACAGATACGCAGTATTTT